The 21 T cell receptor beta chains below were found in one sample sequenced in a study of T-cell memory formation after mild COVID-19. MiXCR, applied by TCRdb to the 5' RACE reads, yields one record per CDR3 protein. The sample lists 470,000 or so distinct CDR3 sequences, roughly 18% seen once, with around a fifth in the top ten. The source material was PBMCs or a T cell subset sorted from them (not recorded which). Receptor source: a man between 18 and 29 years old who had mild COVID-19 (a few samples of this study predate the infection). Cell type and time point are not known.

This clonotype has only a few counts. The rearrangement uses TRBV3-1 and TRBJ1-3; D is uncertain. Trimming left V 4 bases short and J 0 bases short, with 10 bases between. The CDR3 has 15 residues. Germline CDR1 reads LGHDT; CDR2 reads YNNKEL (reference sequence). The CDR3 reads CASSPTVSSGNTIYF. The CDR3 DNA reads TGTGCCAGCAGCCCGACTGTGAGCTCTGGAAACACCATATATTTT.

CDR3 nucleotide sequence: TGCGCCAGCAGCTTGACAGGATTCCCCGCGGTTGATGAAGCTTTCTTT. Its translation is CASSLTGFPAVDEAFF. The V call is TRBV5-1, the J call TRBJ1-1; D might be TRBD1 (5 bases). This CDR3 spans 16 amino acids. The V and J ends lost 1 base and 7 bases respectively, with 20 bases between them. Per germline, CDR1 SGHRS and CDR2 YFSETQ.

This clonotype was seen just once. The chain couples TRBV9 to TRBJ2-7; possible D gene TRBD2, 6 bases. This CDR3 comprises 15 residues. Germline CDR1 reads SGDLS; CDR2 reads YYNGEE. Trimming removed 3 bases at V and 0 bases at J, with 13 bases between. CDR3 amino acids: CASSALACSSYEQYF. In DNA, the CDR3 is TGTGCCAGCAGCGCTCTAGCGTGCTCCTCCTACGAGCAGTACTTC.

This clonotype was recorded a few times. As DNA, the CDR3 is TGCAGTGCTAGAGGTCAGGGGGCTAACTATGGCTACACCTTC. It yields the protein CSARGQGANYGYTF. The gene calls are TRBV20-1 and TRBJ1-2, with 7 nucleotides matching TRBD1. In germline, CDR1 is DFQATT, CDR2 SNEGSKA (reference sequence). The trim removed 1 base at V and 0 bases at J, leaving 2 bases unmatched. This CDR3 region has 14 residues.

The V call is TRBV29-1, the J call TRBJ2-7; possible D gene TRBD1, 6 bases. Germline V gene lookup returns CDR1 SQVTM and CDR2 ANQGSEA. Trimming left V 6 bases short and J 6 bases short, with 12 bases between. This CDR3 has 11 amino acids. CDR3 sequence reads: CSVSQGLEQYF. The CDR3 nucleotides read TGCAGCGTGTCCCAGGGGCTCGAGCAGTACTTC.

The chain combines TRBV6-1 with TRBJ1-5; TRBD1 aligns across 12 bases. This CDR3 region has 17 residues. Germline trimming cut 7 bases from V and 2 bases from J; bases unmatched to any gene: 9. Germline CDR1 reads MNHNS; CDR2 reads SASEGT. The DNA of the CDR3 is TGTGCCAGCAAAAGGGACAGGGGGCTGAGAGGCAATCAGCCCCAGCATTTT. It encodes CASKRDRGLRGNQPQHF.

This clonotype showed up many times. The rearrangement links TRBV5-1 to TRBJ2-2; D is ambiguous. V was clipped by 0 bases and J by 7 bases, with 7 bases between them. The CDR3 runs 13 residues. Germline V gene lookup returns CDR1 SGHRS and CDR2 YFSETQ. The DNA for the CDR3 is TGCGCCAGCAGCTTGGAGGTTCACGGGGAGCTGTTTTTT. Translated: CASSLEVHGELFF. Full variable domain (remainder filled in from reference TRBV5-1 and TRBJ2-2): KAGVTQTPRYLIKTRGQQVTLSCSPISGHRSVSWYQQTPGQGLQFLFEYFSETQRNKGNFPGRFSGRQFSNSRSEMNVSTLELGDSALYLCASSLEVHGELFFGEGSRLTVL.

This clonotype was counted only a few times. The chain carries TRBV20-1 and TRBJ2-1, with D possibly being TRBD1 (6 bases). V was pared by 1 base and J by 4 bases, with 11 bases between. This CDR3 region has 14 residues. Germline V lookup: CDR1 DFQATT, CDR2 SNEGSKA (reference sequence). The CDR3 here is CSARGMDSYNEQFF. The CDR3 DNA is TGCAGTGCTAGAGGGATGGACAGTTACAATGAGCAGTTCTTC.

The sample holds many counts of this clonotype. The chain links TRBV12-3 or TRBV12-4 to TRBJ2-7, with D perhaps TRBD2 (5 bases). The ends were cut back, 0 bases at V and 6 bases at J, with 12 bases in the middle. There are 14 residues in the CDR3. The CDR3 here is CASSLAGAAGEQYF. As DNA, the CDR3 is TGTGCCAGCAGTTTAGCGGGAGCGGCGGGCGAGCAGTACTTC.

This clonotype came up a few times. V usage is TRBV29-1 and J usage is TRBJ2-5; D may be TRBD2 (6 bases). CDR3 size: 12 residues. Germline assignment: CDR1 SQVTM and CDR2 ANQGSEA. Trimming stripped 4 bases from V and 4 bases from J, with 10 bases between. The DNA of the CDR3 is TGCAGCGTTGTCGGACTACGAGAGACCCAGTACTTC. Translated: CSVVGLRETQYF.

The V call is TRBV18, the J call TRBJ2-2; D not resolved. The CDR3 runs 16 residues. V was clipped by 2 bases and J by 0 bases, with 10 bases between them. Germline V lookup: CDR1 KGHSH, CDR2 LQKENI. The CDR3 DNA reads TGTGCCAGCTCACCATTTGGACGGCCGAACACCGGGGAGCTGTTTTTT. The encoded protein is CASSPFGRPNTGELFF.

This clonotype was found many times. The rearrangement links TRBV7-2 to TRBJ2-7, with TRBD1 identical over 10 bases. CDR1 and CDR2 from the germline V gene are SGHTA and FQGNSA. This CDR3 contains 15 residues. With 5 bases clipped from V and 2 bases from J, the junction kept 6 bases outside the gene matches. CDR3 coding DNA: TGTGCCAGCAGCGCGAGAGGGACAGGGGCCTACGAGCAGTACGTC. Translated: CASSARGTGAYEQYV.

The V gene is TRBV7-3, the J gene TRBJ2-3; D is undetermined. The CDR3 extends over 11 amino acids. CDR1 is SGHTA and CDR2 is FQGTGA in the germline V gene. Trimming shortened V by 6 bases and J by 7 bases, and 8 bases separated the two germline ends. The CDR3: CASRSGNTQYF. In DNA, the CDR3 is TGTGCCAGCAGGTCGGGTAATACGCAGTATTTT.

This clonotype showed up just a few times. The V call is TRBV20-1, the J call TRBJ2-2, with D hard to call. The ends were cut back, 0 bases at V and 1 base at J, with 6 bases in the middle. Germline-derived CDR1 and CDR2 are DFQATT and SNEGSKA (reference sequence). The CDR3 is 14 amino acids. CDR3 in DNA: TGCAGTGCTAGAGATTTGGAGAACACCGGGGAGCTGTTTTTT. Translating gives CSARDLENTGELFF.

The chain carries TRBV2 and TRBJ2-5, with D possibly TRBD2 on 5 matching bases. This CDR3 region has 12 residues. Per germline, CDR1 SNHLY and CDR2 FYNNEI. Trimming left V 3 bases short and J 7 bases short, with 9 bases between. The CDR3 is CASSDRGGTQYF. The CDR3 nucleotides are TGTGCCAGCAGTGACCGGGGTGGGACCCAGTACTTC.

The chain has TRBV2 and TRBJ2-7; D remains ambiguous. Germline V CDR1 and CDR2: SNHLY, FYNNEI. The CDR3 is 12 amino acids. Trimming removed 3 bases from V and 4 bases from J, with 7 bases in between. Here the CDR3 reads CASSEGSYEQYV. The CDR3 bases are TGTGCCAGCAGTGAGGGGTCGTACGAGCAGTACGTC.

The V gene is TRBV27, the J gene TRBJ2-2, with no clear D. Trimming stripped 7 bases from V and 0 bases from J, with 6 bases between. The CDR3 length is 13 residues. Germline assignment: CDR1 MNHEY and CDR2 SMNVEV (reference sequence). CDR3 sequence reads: CASMGSNTGELFF. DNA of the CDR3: TGTGCCAGCATGGGGTCGAACACCGGGGAGCTGTTTTTT.

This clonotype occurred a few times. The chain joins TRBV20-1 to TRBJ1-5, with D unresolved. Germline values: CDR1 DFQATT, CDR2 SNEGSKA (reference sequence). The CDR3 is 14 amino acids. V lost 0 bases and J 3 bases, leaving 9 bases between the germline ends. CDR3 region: CSARDARSNQPQHF. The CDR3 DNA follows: TGCAGTGCTAGAGATGCCCGATCCAATCAGCCCCAGCATTTT.

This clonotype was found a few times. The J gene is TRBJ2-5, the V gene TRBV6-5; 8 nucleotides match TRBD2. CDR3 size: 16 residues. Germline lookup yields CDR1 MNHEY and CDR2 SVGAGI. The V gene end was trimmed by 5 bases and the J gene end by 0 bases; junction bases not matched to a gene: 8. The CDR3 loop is CASSPAGDPYQETQYF. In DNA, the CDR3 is TGTGCCAGCAGTCCAGCGGGGGACCCGTACCAAGAGACCCAGTACTTC.

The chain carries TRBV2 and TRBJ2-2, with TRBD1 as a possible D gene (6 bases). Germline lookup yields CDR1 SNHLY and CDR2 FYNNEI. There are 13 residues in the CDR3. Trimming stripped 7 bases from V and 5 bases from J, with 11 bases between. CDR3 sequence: CASKGTLTGELFF. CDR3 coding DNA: TGTGCCAGCAAGGGGACACTTACCGGGGAGCTGTTTTTT. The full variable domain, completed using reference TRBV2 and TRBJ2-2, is EPEVTQTPSHQVTQMGQEVILRCVPISNHLYFYWYRQILGQKVEFLVSFYNNEISEKSEIFDDQFSVERPDGSNFTLKIRSTKLEDSAMYFCASKGTLTGELFFGEGSRLTVL.

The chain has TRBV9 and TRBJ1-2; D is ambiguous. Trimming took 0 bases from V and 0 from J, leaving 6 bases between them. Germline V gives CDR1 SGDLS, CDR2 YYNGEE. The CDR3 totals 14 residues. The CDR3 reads CASSVGSANYGYTF. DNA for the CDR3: TGTGCCAGCAGCGTAGGTAGCGCTAACTATGGCTACACCTTC.